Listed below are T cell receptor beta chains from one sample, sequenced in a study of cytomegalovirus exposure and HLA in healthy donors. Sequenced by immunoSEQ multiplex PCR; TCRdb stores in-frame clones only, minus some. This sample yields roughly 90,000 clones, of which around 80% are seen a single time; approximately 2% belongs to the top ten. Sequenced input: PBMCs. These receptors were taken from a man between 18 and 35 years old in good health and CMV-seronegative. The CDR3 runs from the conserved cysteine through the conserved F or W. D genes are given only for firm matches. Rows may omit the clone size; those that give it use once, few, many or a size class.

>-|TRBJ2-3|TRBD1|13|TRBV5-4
TGTGCCAGCAGCTCGTATGACAGGGACACGCAGTATTTT
CASSSYDRDTQYF
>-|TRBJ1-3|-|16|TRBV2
TGTGCCAGCAGTGAGGATTGGGCTGGCTCTGGAAACACCATATATTTT
CASSEDWAGSGNTIYF
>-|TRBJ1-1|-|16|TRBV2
TGTGCCAGCAGTGTTGGAATAGGGGGGGGCGGCACTGAAGCTTTCTTT
CASSVGIGGGGTEAFF
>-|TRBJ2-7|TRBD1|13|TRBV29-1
TGCAGCGTTGTGGGACAGGATACCTACGAGCAGTACTTC
CSVVGQDTYEQYF
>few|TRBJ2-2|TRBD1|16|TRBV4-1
TGCGCCAGCAGCCAGCAGGGACAGCGGAACACCGGGGAGCTGTTTTTT
CASSQQGQRNTGELFF
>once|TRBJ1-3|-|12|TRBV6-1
TGTGCCAGCAGTGAACCAGCTAGGTCCATATATTTT
CASSEPARSIYF
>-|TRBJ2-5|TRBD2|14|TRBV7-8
TGTGCCAGCAGCTCGTTAGCGGGGGGTGAGACCCAGTACTTC
CASSSLAGGETQYF
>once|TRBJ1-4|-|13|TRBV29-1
TGCAGCGTTGAATTAGTGAAAAATGAAAAACTGTTTTTT
CSVELVKNEKLFF
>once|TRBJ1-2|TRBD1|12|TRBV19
TGTGCCAGTCGAGGGGGCCGCTATGGCTACCCCTTC
CASRGGRYGYPF
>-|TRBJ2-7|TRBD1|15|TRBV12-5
TGTGCTAGTGGTCCCCGGGACAGGGGATCGGGCGAGCAGTACTTC
CASGPRDRGSGEQYF
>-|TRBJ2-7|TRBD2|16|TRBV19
TGTGCCAGTAGTCTGGTACGGACTAGCGGCTTAAGAGAGCAGTACTTC
CASSLVRTSGLREQYF
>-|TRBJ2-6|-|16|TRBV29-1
TGCAGCGCCACGACAGAGGTGGGCTCTGGGGCCAACGTCCTGACTTTC
CSATTEVGSGANVLTF
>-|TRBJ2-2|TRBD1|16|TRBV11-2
TGTGCCAGCAGCCCCATCGGGGGACAGGCCACCGGGGAGCTGTTTTTT
CASSPIGGQATGELFF
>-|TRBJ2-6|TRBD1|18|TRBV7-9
TGTTCCAGCAGCTCTCGGGGCCAGGGGGCGTCTGGGGCCAACGTCCTGACTTTC
CSSSSRGQGASGANVLTF
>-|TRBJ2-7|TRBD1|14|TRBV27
TGTGCCAGCAGCCGCGCCCACAGGGGGCCCGAGCAGTACTTC
CASSRAHRGPEQYF
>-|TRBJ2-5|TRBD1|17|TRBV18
TGTGCCAGCTCACCCAGAATCCCGGGACAGGGTACGGAGACCCAGTACTTC
CASSPRIPGQGTETQYF
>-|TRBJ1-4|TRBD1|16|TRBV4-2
TGTGCCAGCAGCCAAGGAATGGGGACAGGGGGCGAAAAACTGTTTTTT
CASSQGMGTGGEKLFF
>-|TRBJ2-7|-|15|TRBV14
TGTGCCAGCAGCCAGGGACACTCCGCGTTGTACGAGCAGTACTTC
CASSQGHSALYEQYF
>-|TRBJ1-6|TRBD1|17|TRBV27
TGTGCCAGCAGTTCCAACAGGGGGCGGTTCGATAATTCACCCCTCCACTTT
CASSSNRGRFDNSPLHF
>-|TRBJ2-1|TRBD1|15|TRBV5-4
TGTGCCAGCAGCTTGGCCGGGACAGCTTACAATGAGCAGTTCTTC
CASSLAGTAYNEQFF
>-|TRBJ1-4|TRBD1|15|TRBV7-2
TGTGCCAGCAGCTTAGAACAGGGGGCGGATGAAAAACTGTTTTTT
CASSLEQGADEKLFF
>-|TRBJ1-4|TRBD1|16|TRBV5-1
TGCGCCAGCAGCCCTCACCTGACAGGGGGAAACGAAAAACTGTTTTTT
CASSPHLTGGNEKLFF
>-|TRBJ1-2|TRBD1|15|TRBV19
TGTGCCAGTACCCCCCCGACAGGGCCTAACTATGGCTACACCTTC
CASTPPTGPNYGYTF
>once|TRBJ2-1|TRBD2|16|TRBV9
TGTGCCAGCAGCTCTCACTATACTGCGGGGGACAATGAGCAGTTCTTC
CASSSHYTAGDNEQFF
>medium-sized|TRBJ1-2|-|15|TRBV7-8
TGTGCCAGCAGCCCCGCGGACAGCCTGTACTATGGCTACACCTTC
CASSPADSLYYGYTF
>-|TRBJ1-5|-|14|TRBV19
TGTGCCAGTAGTTTGCGGGTTAGCAATCAGCCCCAGCATTTT
CASSLRVSNQPQHF
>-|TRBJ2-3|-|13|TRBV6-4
TGTGCCAGCAGTCAGGGGACCGGTTATACGCAGTATTTT
CASSQGTGYTQYF
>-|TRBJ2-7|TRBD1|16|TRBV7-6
TGTGCCAGCAGCGACGACAGGGCACTCTTTCCCTACGAGCAGTACTTC
CASSDDRALFPYEQYF
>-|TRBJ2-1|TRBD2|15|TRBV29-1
TGCAGCGTTGCCCCAGCGGGGGGGGCAGGGAATGAGCAGTTCTTC
CSVAPAGGAGNEQFF
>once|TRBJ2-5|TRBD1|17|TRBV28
TGTGCCAGCAGTTTAGATGGGACAGGGGGGGGTGAAGAGACCCAGTACTTC
CASSLDGTGGGEETQYF
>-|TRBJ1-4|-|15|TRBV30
TGTGCCTGGACCTTTAGTAGGGGGACTAATGAAAAACTGTTTTTT
CAWTFSRGTNEKLFF
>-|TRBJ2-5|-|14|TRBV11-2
TGTGCCAGCAGGACCAGCCAGGGAAGAGAGACCCAGTACTTC
CASRTSQGRETQYF
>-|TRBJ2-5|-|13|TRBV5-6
TGTGCCAGCAGTTTATCGGGGCAAGAGACCCAGTACTTC
CASSLSGQETQYF
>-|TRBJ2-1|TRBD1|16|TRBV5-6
TGTGCCAGCAGCTTGGAGGGGACAGGGCATCATAATGAGCAGTTCTTC
CASSLEGTGHHNEQFF
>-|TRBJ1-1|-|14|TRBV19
TGTGCCAGTAGTATTCGGACGGGGAGCTCTGAAGCTTTCTTT
CASSIRTGSSEAFF
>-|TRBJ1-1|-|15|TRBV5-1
TGCGCCAGCAGCCCGTGGACAGACCAGAACACTGAAGCTTTCTTT
CASSPWTDQNTEAFF
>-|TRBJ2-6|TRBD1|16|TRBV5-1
TGCGCCAGCAGCGGAAGGACAGGGACTGGGGCCAACGTCCTGACTTTC
CASSGRTGTGANVLTF
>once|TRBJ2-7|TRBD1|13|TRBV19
TGTGCCAGTAGTCGGACAGGGCTCTACGAGCAGTACTTC
CASSRTGLYEQYF
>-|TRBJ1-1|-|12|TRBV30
TGTGCCTGGAGTGGGACTGATACTGAAGCTTTCTTT
CAWSGTDTEAFF
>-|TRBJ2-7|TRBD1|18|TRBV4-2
TGTGCCAGCAGCCAAGAAATTCCCCCTCAGGGACAGGGGGCCGAGCAGTACTTC
CASSQEIPPQGQGAEQYF
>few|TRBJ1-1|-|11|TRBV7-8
TGTGCCAGCAGCTTAGCCCTTGAAGCTTTCTTT
CASSLALEAFF
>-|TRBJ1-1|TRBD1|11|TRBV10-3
TGTGCCATCAGGAAGGGACAGGAAGCTTTCTTT
CAIRKGQEAFF
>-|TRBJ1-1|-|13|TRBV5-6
TGTGCCAGCAGCTTGGGGGCTCGCACTGAAGCTTTCTTT
CASSLGARTEAFF
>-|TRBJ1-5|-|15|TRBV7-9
TGTTCCAGCAGCTCCCGGGACATCAGCAATCAGCCCCAGCATTTT
CSSSSRDISNQPQHF
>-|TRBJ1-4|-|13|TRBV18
TGTGCCAGCTCACCACGACAGTCAGAAAAACTGTTTTTT
CASSPRQSEKLFF
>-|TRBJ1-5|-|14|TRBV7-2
TGTGCCAGCAGCTTAGGGTTGGGCTATCAGCCCCAGCATTTT
CASSLGLGYQPQHF
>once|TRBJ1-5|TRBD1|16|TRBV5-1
TGCGCCAGCAGCCTCTACCCGACAGGGGGCAGTCAGCCCCAGCATTTT
CASSLYPTGGSQPQHF
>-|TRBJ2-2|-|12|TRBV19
TGTGCCAGTCATTGGGCCGGCGGGGAGCTGTTTTTT
CASHWAGGELFF
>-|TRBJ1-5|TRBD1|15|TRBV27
TGTGCCAGCAGTCTAAAGGGGGCTAGCAATCAGCCCCAGCATTTT
CASSLKGASNQPQHF
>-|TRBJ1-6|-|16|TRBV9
TGTGCCAGCACCGTCGGGTTGGGGCAGCCAGATTCACCCCTCCACTTT
CASTVGLGQPDSPLHF
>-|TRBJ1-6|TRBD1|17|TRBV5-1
TGCGCCAGCAGCTATGCAGGGGGCAGCTCCTATAATTCACCCCTCCACTTT
CASSYAGGSSYNSPLHF
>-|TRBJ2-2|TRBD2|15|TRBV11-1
TGTGCCAGCAGCGCGGGACTAGCGGTCACCGGGGAGCTGTTTTTT
CASSAGLAVTGELFF
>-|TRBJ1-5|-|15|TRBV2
TGTGCCAGCGGCGAGAGGGAGCTGGGCAATCAGCCCCAGCATTTT
CASGERELGNQPQHF